This TCR beta chain was sequenced in a study of Graves' ophthalmopathy and Graves' hyperthyroidism. General observations from the study: Blood also harbored most expanded thyroid clonotypes above 0.001 frequency. For predicting ophthalmopathy progression, the model had 70.59% sensitivity and nearly 75% specificity.

For this clonotype: Its antigen is still unknown.

Moderate-to-severe activity, CAS ≥3, NOSPECS ≥4 and duration under 3 months were recorded for donors with ophthalmopathy. The starting material, over 8.5 ml of fresh peripheral blood, provided the PBMCs. The TCR beta CDR3 regions underwent amplification from RNA transcripts. The library came from an HTBI-primed first-round RT-PCR and a second-round multiplex PCR. TCRdb itself ran the multiplex PCR reads through MiXCR, one entry per CDR3 protein. The sample records approximately 700,000 distinct CDR3 sequences, over 40% being singletons. J gave up 5 bases and V 9 bases, and 13 bases lay outside the gene matches. There are 15 residues in the CDR3. Germline V lookup: CDR1 SGHVT, CDR2 SQSDAQ.

Material: peripheral blood. The sequence came from an adult man with Graves' ophthalmopathy. The chain carries TRBV7-4 and TRBJ2-5; 9 bases are a match to TRBD1. CDR3 DNA: TGTGCCAGTAGTCTACAGGGGGCGCGTGAGGAGACCCAGTACTTC. It is translated as CASSLQGAREETQYF.